This TCR beta chain is drawn from a study of T-cell memory formation after mild COVID-19. 5'RACE, which relied on constant-segment primers, yielded TCR alpha and TCR beta cDNA libraries carrying sample barcodes and UMIs. Via MiXCR, TCRdb re-called the 5' RACE reads, giving one row per CDR3 protein. Of a few hundred thousand distinct CDR3 sequences listed, about 21% were seen once; the top ten hold about an eighth. This clonotype was seen only a few times. The J segment lost 14 bases and the V segment lost 8 bases, leaving 16 bases of the junction unmatched. CDR1 is LGHDT and CDR2 is YNNKEL in the germline V gene (reference sequence). The CDR3 has 14 amino acids.

This clonotype was sampled from an adult woman who had mild COVID-19 (a few samples of this study predate the infection). Cell type and time point are not known. The chain employs TRBV3-1 and TRBJ2-1, with 9 bases identical to TRBD2. Sequenced input: PBMCs or a T cell subset sorted from them (not recorded which). The CDR3 loop reads CASALMREGRSKFF. Here the CDR3 DNA reads TGTGCCAGCGCCCTAATGCGGGAGGGGAGGAGTAAGTTCTTC.